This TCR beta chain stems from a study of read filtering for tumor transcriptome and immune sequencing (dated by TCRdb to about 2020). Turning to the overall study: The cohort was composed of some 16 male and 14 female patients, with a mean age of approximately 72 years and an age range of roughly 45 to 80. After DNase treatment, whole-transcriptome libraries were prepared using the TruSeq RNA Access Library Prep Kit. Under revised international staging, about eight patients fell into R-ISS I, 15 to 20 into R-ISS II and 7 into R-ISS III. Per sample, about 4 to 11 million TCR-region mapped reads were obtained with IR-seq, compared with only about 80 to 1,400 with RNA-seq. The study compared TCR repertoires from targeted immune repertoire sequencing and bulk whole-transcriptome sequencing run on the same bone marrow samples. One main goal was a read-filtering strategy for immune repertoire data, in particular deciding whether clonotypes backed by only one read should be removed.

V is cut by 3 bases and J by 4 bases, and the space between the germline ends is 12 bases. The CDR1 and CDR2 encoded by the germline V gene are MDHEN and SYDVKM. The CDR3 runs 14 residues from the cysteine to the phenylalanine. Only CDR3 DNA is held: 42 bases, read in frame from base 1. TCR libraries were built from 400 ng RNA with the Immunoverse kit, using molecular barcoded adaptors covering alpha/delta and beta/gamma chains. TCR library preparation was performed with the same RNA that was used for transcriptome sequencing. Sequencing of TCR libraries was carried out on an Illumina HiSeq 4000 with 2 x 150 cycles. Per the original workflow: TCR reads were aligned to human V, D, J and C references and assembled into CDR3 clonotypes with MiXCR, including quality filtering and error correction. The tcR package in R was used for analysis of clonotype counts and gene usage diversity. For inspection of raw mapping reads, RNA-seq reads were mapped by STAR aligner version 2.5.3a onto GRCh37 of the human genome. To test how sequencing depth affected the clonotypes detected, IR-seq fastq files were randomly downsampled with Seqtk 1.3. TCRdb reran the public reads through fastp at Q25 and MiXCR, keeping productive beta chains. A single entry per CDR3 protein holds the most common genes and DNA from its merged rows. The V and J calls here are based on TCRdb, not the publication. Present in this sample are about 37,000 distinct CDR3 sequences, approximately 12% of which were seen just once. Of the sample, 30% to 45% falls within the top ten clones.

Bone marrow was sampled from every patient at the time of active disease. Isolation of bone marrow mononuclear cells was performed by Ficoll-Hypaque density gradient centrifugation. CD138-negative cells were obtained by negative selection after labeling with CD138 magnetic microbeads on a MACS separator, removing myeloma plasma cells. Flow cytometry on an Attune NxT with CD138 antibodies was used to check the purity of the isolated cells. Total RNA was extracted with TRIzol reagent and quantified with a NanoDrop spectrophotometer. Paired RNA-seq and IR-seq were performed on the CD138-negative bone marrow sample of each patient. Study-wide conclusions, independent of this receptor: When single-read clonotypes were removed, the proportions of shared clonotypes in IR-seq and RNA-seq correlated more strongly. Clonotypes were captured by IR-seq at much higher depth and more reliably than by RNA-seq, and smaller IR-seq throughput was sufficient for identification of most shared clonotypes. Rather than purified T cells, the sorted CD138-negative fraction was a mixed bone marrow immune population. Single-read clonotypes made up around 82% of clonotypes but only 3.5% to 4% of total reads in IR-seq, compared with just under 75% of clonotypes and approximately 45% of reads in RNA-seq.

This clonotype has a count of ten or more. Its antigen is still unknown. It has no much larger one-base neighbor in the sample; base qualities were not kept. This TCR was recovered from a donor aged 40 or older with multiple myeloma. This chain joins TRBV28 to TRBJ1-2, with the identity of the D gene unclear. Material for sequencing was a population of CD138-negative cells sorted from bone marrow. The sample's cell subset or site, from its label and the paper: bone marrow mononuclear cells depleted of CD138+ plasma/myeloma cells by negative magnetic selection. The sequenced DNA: TGTGCCAGCAGTTTCTCCCCCCGCGCCTATGGCTACACCTTC. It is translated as CASSFSPRAYGYTF.